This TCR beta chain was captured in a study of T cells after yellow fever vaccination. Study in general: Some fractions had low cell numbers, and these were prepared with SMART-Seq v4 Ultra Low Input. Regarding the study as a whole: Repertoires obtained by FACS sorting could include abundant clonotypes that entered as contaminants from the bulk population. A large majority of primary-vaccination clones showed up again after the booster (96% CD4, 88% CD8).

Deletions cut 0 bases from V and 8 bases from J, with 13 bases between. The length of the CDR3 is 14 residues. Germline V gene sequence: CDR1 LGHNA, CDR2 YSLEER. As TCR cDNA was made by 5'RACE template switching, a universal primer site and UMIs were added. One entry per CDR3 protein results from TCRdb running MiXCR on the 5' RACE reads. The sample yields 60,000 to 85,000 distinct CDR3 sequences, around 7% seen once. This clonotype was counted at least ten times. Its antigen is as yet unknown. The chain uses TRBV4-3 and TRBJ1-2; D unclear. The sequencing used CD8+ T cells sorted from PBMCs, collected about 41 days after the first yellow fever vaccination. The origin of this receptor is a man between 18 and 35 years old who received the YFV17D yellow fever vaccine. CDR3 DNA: TGCGCCAGCAGCCAAGATGAGCGGTGGTCGGGCTACACCTTC. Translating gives CASSQDERWSGYTF.